These T cell receptor beta chains were read from a single sample in a study of T cell repertoires in cytomegalovirus infection. These receptors' antigens are unknown. TCRdb recomputed calls from the reads with MiXCR, one row per CDR3 protein. Of 550,000 to 700,000 distinct CDR3 sequences in the sample, roughly 42% were seen once. Sequenced here: cultured PBMCs, sampled from culture after CMV antigen stimulation. These receptor sequences come from a human donor in good health (CMV status not recorded). Some clones in this sample may be carry-over from other donors' samples. Each CDR3 is given with its conserved first and last residue. D genes are given only for firm matches. Where a row states a size, it is once, few, many or the class of an expanded clone; other rows omit it.

j_call | v_call | cdr3_length | clone_size | d_call | cdr3_aa | cdr3_nt
TRBJ2-1 | TRBV5-6 | 20 | - | TRBD2 | CASSLVVGTSGGNSYNEQFF | TGTGCCAGCAGCTTGGTGGTCGGGACTAGCGGGGGGAATTCCTACAATGAGCAGTTCTTC
TRBJ2-3 | TRBV11-2 | 15 | few | - | CASSLEPGSSNTQYF | TGTGCCAGCAGCTTGGAGCCAGGGTCATCGAATACGCAGTATTTT
TRBJ2-7 | TRBV4-1 | 17 | - | TRBD2 | CASSRRLATSRDYEQYF | TGCGCCAGCAGCCGCAGACTAGCGACAAGCAGGGATTACGAGCAGTACTTC
TRBJ2-3 | TRBV19 | 15 | - | - | CASSIVSAAPDTQYF | TGTGCCAGTAGTATAGTCTCCGCAGCACCAGATACGCAGTATTTT
TRBJ2-1 | TRBV20-1 | 18 | - | TRBD2 | CSARTSGTSGRAYNEQFF | TGCAGTGCTAGGACCTCCGGGACTAGCGGGAGGGCCTACAATGAGCAGTTCTTC
TRBJ2-3 | TRBV2 | 16 | - | TRBD2 | CASSASRAGGTDTQYF | TGTGCCAGCAGTGCCTCGCGGGCGGGGGGAACAGATACGCAGTATTTT
TRBJ2-1 | TRBV6-6 | 16 | - | - | CASKTVAASSYNEQFF | TGTGCCAGCAAGACAGTCGCCGCCAGCTCCTACAATGAGCAGTTCTTC
TRBJ2-1 | TRBV4-1 | 13 | few | - | CASSHQEFNEQFF | TGCGCCAGCAGCCATCAAGAGTTCAATGAGCAGTTCTTC
TRBJ1-5 | TRBV20-1 | 12 | once | - | CSARRQDQPQHF | TGCAGTGCTCGACGACAGGATCAGCCCCAGCATTTT
TRBJ2-1 | TRBV19 | 16 | - | - | CPSKEGSGKGRNEQFF | TGTCCCAGTAAGGAGGGGAGCGGCAAGGGTCGCAATGAGCAGTTCTTC
TRBJ2-1 | TRBV7-8 | 15 | - | TRBD1 | CASSAGTGLQNEQFF | TGTGCCAGCAGCGCCGGGACAGGGCTACAAAATGAGCAGTTCTTC
TRBJ2-7 | TRBV7-2 | 12 | few | - | CASSLRTGEQYF | TGTGCCAGCAGCCTGAGGACTGGCGAGCAGTACTTC
TRBJ2-7 | TRBV5-1 | 15 | - | - | CASGGGDSLGGEQYF | TGCGCCAGCGGAGGAGGGGACAGCCTGGGGGGCGAGCAGTACTTC
TRBJ1-1 | TRBV7-6 | 12 | many | - | CASSLPGFEAFF | TGTGCCAGCAGCTTACCAGGCTTCGAAGCTTTCTTT
TRBJ1-4 | TRBV7-6 | 16 | few | - | CASSLSREGPNEKLFF | TGTGCCAGCAGCTTATCCAGAGAGGGACCCAATGAAAAACTGTTTTTT
TRBJ1-2 | TRBV4-2 | 13 | - | - | CASSQVGVYGYTF | TGTGCCAGCAGCCAAGTGGGGGTCTATGGCTACACCTTC